This T cell receptor (beta chain) stems from a study of blood T cell repertoires in COVID-19. The data were produced by immunoSEQ multiplex PCR, yet TCRdb's version contains in-frame clones alone and is incomplete. Of approximately 98,000 clones in the sample, around four fifths were seen once. The CDR3 contains 16 residues. Per germline, CDR1 LNHDA and CDR2 SQIVND (reference sequence). Trimming took off 3 bases at V and 1 base at J, with 13 bases between the two ends. The rearrangement links TRBV19 to TRBJ1-5, with D tentatively TRBD1 (6 bases). This TCR was sampled from a woman in her sixties or seventies with acute or convalescent COVID-19. Sequences were obtained from peripheral blood. The CDR3 sequence is CASSILAGASNQPQHF. As DNA, the CDR3 is TGTGCCAGTAGTATTCTGGCAGGGGCGAGCAATCAGCCCCAGCATTTT.